A selection of T cell receptor beta chains follows, all from one sample in a study of early T cells in non-severe SARS-CoV-2 infection. Each CDR3 protein is one row after TCRdb ran MiXCR on the 5' RACE reads. Found here are fewer than 80,000 distinct CDR3 sequences, roughly 4.5% of them singletons; the top ten hold roughly 3.9%. The sample in question was whole blood, obtained at baseline. The receptors were gathered from an adult who was a healthcare worker with PCR-confirmed SARS-CoV-2 infection or an uninfected control (not recorded which). The donor label of this sample is uncertain. The CDR3 runs from the conserved cysteine through the conserved F or W. D genes are given only for firm matches. Some rows have no size entry. The others give once, few or many, or a class for an expanded clone.

j_call v_call clone_size d_call cdr3_aa cdr3_nt
TRBJ1-3 TRBV28 many - CASSFPASGNTIYF TGTGCCAGCAGTTTCCCCGCCTCTGGAAACACCATATATTTT
TRBJ2-2 TRBV24-1 - - CATSDFPAVTGELFF TGTGCCACCAGTGATTTCCCCGCCGTTACCGGGGAGCTGTTTTTT
TRBJ2-1 TRBV29-1 few - CSVEAQFF TGCAGCGTGGAGGCGCAGTTCTTC
TRBJ2-2 TRBV30 - TRBD2 CAWRLAGRVTGELFF TGTGCCTGGCGGCTAGCGGGGAGAGTCACCGGGGAGCTGTTTTTT
TRBJ2-1 TRBV20-1 many - CSASRGGPNNEQFF TGCAGTGCTAGCCGCGGAGGGCCAAACAATGAGCAGTTCTTC
TRBJ2-3 TRBV11-2 many TRBD2 CASTHGTSRPSTDTQYF TGTGCCAGCACGCACGGGACTAGCCGACCTAGCACAGATACGCAGTATTTT
TRBJ2-3 TRBV10-1 many - CATGGTDTQYF TGCGCCACCGGGGGCACAGATACGCAGTATTTT
TRBJ2-1 TRBV6-5 many TRBD1 CASHRDRGGSEQFF TGTGCCAGCCACCGGGACAGGGGTGGGAGTGAGCAGTTCTTC
TRBJ1-1 TRBV29-1 - - CSQSQGLSTEAFF TGCAGCCAGAGTCAGGGGCTTAGCACTGAAGCTTTCTTT
TRBJ1-2 TRBV21-1 - - CASSTVRKANYGYTF TGTGCCAGCAGCACAGTACGGAAAGCTAACTATGGCTACACCTTC
TRBJ2-3 TRBV12-3/TRBV12-4 - TRBD2 CASSTRTSAATQYF TGTGCCAGCAGTACCAGGACTAGCGCTGCTACGCAGTATTTT
TRBJ1-1 TRBV5-1 - - CASSPHAENTEAFF TGCGCCAGCAGCCCACATGCAGAGAACACTGAAGCTTTCTTT
TRBJ1-1 TRBV10-1 - TRBD1 CASSAATGGPMNTEAFF TGCGCCAGCAGTGCTGCGACAGGGGGCCCAATGAACACTGAAGCTTTCTTT
TRBJ2-2 TRBV3-1 many - CASSQFGPSNTGELFF TGTGCCAGCAGCCAATTTGGTCCGTCGAACACCGGGGAGCTGTTTTTT
TRBJ2-2 TRBV6-2/TRBV6-3 - TRBD2 CASSWGLAEVTGELFF TGTGCCAGCAGCTGGGGACTAGCGGAAGTCACCGGGGAGCTGTTTTTT
TRBJ1-5 TRBV10-3 many - CAISESLQGNQPQHF TGTGCCATCAGTGAGTCGTTACAGGGCAATCAGCCCCAGCATTTT
TRBJ1-4 TRBV5-4 many - CASSREATNEKLFF TGTGCCAGCAGCCGGGAGGCAACTAATGAAAAACTGTTTTTT
TRBJ1-1 TRBV30 - - CAWSVRQRNTEAFF TGTGCCTGGAGTGTACGTCAGAGAAACACTGAAGCTTTCTTT
TRBJ2-2 TRBV6-6 many TRBD1 CASRRSTGANTGELFF TGTGCCAGCAGACGATCGACAGGGGCGAACACCGGGGAGCTGTTTTTT
TRBJ1-1 TRBV25-1 few TRBD1 CASSMRQGLNTEAFF TGTGCCAGCAGTATGAGACAGGGCCTGAACACTGAAGCTTTCTTT
TRBJ1-5 TRBV10-1 many - CASSEDGNQPQHF TGCGCCAGCAGTGAGGATGGCAATCAGCCCCAGCATTTT
TRBJ1-2 TRBV7-2 - TRBD1 CASSLVSDRDYGYTF TGTGCCAGCAGCTTGGTCTCGGACAGGGATTACGGCTACACCTTC
TRBJ2-2 TRBV3-1 few - CASSLSGELFF TGTGCCAGCAGCCTTTCCGGGGAGCTGTTTTTT
TRBJ1-1 TRBV5-6 many - CASSLGGDPEAFF TGTGCCAGCAGCTTGGGAGGGGACCCCGAAGCTTTCTTT
TRBJ2-2 TRBV5-6 many - CASSLGVDTGELFF TGTGCCAGCAGCTTGGGGGTCGACACCGGGGAGCTGTTTTTT
TRBJ2-5 TRBV7-9 few - CASSLLQETQYF TGTGCCAGCAGCTTACTGCAAGAGACCCAGTACTTC
TRBJ1-6 TRBV25-1 many TRBD1 CASSGTGTGNSPLHF TGTGCCAGCAGTGGGACCGGGACAGGGAATTCACCCCTCCACTTT
TRBJ2-2 TRBV3-1 - - CASSQGQGTGELFF TGTGCCAGCAGCCAGGGGCAGGGAACCGGGGAGCTGTTTTTT
TRBJ1-1 TRBV7-2 few - CASSLVLPEGNTEAFF TGTGCCAGCAGCTTAGTTCTCCCCGAGGGGAACACTGAAGCTTTCTTT
TRBJ1-1 TRBV18 many - CASSPRGGWNTEAFF TGTGCCAGCTCACCCCGGGGAGGTTGGAACACTGAAGCTTTCTTT
TRBJ2-1 TRBV11-3 few TRBD2 CASSSPGLAGFNEQFF TGTGCCAGCAGCTCTCCGGGGCTAGCGGGGTTCAATGAGCAGTTCTTC
TRBJ2-5 TRBV28 - - CASSLKGTQYF TGTGCCAGCAGTTTAAAGGGGACCCAGTACTTC
TRBJ2-5 TRBV6-5 - TRBD2 CASSPTSGLETQYF TGTGCCAGCAGTCCAACTAGCGGGCTTGAGACCCAGTACTTC
TRBJ1-2 TRBV6-4 few - CASSGSSDSNYGYTF TGTGCCAGCAGTGGATCTTCGGACAGTAACTATGGCTACACCTTC
TRBJ1-6 TRBV5-1 few - CASSPGRSLNSPLHF TGCGCCAGCAGCCCCGGACGGTCCCTTAATTCACCCCTCCACTTT
TRBJ2-7 TRBV28 - TRBD1 CASSLGQGYSYEQYF TGTGCCAGCAGTTTAGGACAGGGCTATTCCTACGAGCAGTACTTC
TRBJ2-7 TRBV28 few TRBD1 CASTPRDRRSYEQYF TGTGCCAGTACCCCCCGGGACAGGCGCTCCTACGAGCAGTACTTC
TRBJ2-1 TRBV19 many - CASSMVRRGGAYNEQFF TGTGCCAGTAGTATGGTCAGGAGGGGGGGCGCCTACAATGAGCAGTTCTTC
TRBJ2-4 TRBV11-3 many TRBD1 CASSLAGGNIQYF TGTGCCAGCAGCTTGGCAGGGGGAAACATTCAGTACTTC
TRBJ2-6 TRBV20-1 many TRBD1 CSAGDRTSGANVLTF TGCAGTGCTGGGGACAGGACCTCTGGGGCCAACGTCCTGACTTTC
TRBJ2-5 TRBV7-2 many - CASSLELGALKTQYF TGTGCCAGCAGCTTAGAATTGGGGGCCCTGAAGACCCAGTACTTC
TRBJ2-5 TRBV10-1 many - CASSESRAQETQYF TGCGCCAGCAGTGAGTCAAGGGCCCAAGAGACCCAGTACTTC